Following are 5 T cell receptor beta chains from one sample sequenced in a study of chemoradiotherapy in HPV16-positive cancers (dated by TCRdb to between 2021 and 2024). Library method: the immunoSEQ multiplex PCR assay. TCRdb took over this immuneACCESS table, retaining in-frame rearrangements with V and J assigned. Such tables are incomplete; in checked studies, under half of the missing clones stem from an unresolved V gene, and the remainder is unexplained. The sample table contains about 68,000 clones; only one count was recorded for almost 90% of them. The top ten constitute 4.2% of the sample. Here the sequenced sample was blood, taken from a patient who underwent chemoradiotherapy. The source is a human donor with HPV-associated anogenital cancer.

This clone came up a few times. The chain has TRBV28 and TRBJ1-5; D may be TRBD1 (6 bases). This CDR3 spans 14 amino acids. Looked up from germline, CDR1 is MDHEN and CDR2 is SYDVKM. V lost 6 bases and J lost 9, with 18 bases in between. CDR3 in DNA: TGTGCCAGCAGACCACCAGGGGAGGGGAGGCCCCAGCATTTT. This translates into CASRPPGEGRPQHF.

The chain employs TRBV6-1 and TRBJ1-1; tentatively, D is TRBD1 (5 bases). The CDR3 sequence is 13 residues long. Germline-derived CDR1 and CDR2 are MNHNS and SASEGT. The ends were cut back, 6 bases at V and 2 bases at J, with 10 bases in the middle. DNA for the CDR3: TGTGCCAGCAGCCGGGGCAGCAACACTGAAGCTTTCTTT. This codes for CASSRGSNTEAFF.

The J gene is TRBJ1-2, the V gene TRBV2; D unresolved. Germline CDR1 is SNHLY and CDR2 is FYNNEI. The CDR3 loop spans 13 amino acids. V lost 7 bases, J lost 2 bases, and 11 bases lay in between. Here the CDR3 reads CASTPGVNYGYTF. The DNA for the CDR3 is TGTGCCAGCACCCCCGGGGTAAACTATGGCTACACCTTC.

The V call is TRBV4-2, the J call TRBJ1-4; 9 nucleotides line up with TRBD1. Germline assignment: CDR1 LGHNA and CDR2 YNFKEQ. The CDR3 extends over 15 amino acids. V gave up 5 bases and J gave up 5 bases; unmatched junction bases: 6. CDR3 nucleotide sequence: TGTGCCAGCAGCTACCCCGGGACAGGGAATGAAAAACTGTTTTTT. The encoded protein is CASSYPGTGNEKLFF.

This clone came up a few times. The CDR3 sequence is CASSILPGQGHNEQFF. As DNA, the CDR3 is TGTGCCAGTAGTATTCTCCCGGGACAGGGGCACAATGAGCAGTTCTTC. The chain is built from TRBV19 and TRBJ2-1, with 10 positions matching TRBD1. The CDR3 loop spans 16 amino acids. Germline V lookup: CDR1 LNHDA, CDR2 SQIVND (reference sequence). The ends lost 3 bases at V and 5 bases at J; junction bases unmatched: 7.